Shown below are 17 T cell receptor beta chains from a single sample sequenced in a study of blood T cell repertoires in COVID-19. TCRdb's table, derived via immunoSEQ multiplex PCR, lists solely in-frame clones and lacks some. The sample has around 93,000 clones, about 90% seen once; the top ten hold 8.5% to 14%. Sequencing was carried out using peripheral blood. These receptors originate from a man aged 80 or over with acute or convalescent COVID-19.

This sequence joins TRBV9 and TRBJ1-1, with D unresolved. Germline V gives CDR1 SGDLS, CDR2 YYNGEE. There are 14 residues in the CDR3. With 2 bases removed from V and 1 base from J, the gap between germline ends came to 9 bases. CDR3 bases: TGTGCCAGCAGCGTGGCTGGGAGGAACACTGAAGCTTTCTTT. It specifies CASSVAGRNTEAFF.

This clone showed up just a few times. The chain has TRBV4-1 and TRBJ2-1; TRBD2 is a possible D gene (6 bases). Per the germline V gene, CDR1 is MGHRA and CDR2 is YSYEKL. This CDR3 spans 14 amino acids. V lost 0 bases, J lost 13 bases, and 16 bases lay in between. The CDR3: CASSQDRRVRGQFF. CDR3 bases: TGCGCCAGCAGCCAAGATCGTCGTGTGCGGGGACAGTTCTTC.

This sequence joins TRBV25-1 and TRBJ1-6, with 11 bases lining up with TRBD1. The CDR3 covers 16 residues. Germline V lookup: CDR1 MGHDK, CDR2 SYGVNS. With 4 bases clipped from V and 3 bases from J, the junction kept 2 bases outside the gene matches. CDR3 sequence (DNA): TGTGCCAGCAGTGGGGGGACAGGGGGCTATAATTCACCCCTCCACTTT. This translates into CASSGGTGGYNSPLHF.

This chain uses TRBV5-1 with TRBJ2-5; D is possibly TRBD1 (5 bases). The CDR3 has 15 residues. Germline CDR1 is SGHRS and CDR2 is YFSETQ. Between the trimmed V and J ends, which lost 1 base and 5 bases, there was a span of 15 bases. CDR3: CASSLSSRQGETQYF. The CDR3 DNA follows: TGCGCCAGCAGCTTGAGCAGCCGTCAGGGCGAGACCCAGTACTTC.

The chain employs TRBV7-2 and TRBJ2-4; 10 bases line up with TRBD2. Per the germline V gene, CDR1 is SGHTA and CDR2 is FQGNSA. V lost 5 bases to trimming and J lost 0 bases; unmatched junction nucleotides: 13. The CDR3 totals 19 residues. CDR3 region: CASSPHDSGRTLAKNIQYF. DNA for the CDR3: TGTGCCAGCAGCCCCCACGATAGCGGGAGGACTCTAGCCAAAAACATTCAGTACTTC.

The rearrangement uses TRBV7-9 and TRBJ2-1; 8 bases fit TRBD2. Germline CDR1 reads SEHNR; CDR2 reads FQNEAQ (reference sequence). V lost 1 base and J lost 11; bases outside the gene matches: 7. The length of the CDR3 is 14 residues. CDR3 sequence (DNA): TGTGCCAGCAGCTTAGTCTCCGAGCGGGGGAAGCAGTTCTTC. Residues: CASSLVSERGKQFF.

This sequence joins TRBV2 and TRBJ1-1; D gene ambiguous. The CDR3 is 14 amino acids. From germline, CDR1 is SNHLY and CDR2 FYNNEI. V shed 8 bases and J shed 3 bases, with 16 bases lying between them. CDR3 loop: CASLRNVGYTEAFF. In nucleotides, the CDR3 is TGTGCCAGCCTGCGAAATGTCGGGTACACTGAAGCTTTCTTT.

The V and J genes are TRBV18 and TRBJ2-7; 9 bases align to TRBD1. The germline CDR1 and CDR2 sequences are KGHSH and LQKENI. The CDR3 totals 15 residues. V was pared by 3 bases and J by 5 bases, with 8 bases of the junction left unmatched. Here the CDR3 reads CASSPGGTGINEQYF. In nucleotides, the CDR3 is TGTGCCAGCTCACCGGGTGGGACAGGGATCAACGAGCAGTACTTC.

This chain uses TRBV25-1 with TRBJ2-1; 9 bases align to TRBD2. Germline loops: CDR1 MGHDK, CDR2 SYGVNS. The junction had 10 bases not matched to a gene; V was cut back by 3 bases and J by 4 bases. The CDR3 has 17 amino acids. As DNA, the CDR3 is TGTGCCAGCAGTGATCGTAGCGGGAGTTTGAGGTACAATGAGCAGTTCTTC. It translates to CASSDRSGSLRYNEQFF.

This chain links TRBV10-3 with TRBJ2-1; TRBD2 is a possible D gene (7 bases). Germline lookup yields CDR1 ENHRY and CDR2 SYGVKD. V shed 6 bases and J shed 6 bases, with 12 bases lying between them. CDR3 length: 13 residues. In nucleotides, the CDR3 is TGTGCCATCAGATGGGCGGGGGCCAATGAGCAGTTCTTC. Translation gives CAIRWAGANEQFF.

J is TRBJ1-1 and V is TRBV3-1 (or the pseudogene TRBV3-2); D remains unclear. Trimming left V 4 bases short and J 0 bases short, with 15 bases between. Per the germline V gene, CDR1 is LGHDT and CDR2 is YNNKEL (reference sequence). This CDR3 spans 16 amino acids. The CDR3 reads CASSPREAGVNTEAFF. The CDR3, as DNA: TGTGCCAGCAGCCCGAGGGAGGCAGGAGTGAACACTGAAGCTTTCTTT.

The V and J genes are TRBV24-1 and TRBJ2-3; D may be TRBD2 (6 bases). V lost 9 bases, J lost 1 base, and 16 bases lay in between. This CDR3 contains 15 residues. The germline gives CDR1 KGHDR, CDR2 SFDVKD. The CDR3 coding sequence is TGTGCCACCTCCTTAGGGGAGCGGGGCACAGATACGCAGTATTTT. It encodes CATSLGERGTDTQYF.

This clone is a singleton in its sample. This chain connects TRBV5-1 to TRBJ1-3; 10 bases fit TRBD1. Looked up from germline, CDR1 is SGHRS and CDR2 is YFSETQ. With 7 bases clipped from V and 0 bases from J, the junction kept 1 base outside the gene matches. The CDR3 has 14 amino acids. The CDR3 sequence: CASGQGDSGNTIYF. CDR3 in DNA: TGCGCCAGCGGACAGGGGGACTCTGGAAACACCATATATTTT. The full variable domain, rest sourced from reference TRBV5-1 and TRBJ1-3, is KAGVTQTPRYLIKTRGQQVTLSCSPISGHRSVSWYQQTPGQGLQFLFEYFSETQRNKGNFPGRFSGRQFSNSRSEMNVSTLELGDSALYLCASGQGDSGNTIYFGEGSWLTVV.

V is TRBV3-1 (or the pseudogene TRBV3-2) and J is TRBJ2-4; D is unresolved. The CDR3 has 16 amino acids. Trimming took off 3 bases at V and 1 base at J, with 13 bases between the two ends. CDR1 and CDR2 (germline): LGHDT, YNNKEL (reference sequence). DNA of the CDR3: TGTGCCAGCAGCCACCCAGGTGTTGTGGCCAAAAACATTCAGTACTTC. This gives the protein CASSHPGVVAKNIQYF.

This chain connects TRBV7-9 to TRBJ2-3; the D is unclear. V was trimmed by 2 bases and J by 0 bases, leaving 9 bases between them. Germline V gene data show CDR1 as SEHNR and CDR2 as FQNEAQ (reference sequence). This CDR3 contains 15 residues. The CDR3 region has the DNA TGTGCCAGCAGCTTAACTCTGACTAGCACAGATACGCAGTATTTT. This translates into CASSLTLTSTDTQYF.

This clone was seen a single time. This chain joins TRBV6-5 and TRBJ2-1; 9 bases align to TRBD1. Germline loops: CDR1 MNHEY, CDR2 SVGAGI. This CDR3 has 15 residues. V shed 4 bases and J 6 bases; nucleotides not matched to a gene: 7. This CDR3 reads CASSLTGTGSNEQFF. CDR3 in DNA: TGTGCCAGCAGTTTGACCGGGACAGGGAGCAATGAGCAGTTCTTC.

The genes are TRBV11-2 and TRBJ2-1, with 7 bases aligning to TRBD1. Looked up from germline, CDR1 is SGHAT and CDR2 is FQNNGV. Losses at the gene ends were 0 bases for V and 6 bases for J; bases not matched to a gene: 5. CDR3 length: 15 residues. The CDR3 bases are TGTGCCAGCAGCTTAGAGGGACAGAGACTCAATGAGCAGTTCTTC. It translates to CASSLEGQRLNEQFF.